A single sample is the source of the 14 T cell receptor beta chains below, sequenced in a study of cytomegalovirus exposure and HLA in healthy donors. The PCR employed 60 Vbeta primers together with 13 Jbeta primers. Assay: immunoSEQ multiplex PCR; the TCRdb copy retains only in-frame clones and omits some. This table holds 130,000 or so clones, around 77% found once. The sequenced material came from PBMCs. All receptors derive from a man between 18 and 29 years old in good health and CMV-seropositive.

V usage is TRBV7-2 and J usage is TRBJ1-1; D unresolved. V shed 1 base and J shed 1 base, with 4 bases lying between them. The CDR3 length is 13 residues. The germline gives CDR1 SGHTA, CDR2 FQGNSA. CDR3 protein: CASSLDRNTEAFF. Here the CDR3 DNA reads TGTGCCAGCAGCTTAGACAGGAACACTGAAGCTTTCTTT.

This clone was detected only a few times. The chain joins TRBV5-1 to TRBJ1-1; 9 bases line up with TRBD1. The CDR3 sequence is 16 residues long. V shed 3 bases, J shed 5 bases, and the junction held 11 bases outside the gene matches. Germline values: CDR1 SGHRS, CDR2 YFSETQ. The CDR3, as DNA: TGCGCCAGCAGCTCCGGATGGGGACAGGGCGGAACTGAAGCTTTCTTT. This encodes CASSSGWGQGGTEAFF.

The V gene is TRBV18, the J gene TRBJ1-1; D might be TRBD1 (6 bases). Germline-derived CDR1 and CDR2 are KGHSH and LQKENI. V lost 3 bases and J 3 bases, leaving 11 bases between the germline ends. The CDR3 totals 14 residues. CDR3 nucleotide sequence: TGTGCCAGCTCACCCGTACAGGGTGACACTGAAGCTTTCTTT. This gives the protein CASSPVQGDTEAFF. Variable domain in full (rest from reference TRBV18 and TRBJ1-1): NAGVMQNPRHLVRRRGQEARLRCSPMKGHSHVYWYRQLPEEGLKFMVYLQKENIIDESGMPKERFSAEFPKEGPSILRIQQVVRGDSAAYFCASSPVQGDTEAFFGQGTRLTVV.

The V gene is TRBV21-1, the J gene TRBJ1-5; the table's D call, TRBD1, was not checked against the DNA. TRBV21-1 has pseudogene status. The CDR3 totals 15 residues. CDR3 loop: CASSKEGAGNQPQHF. The CDR3 region has the DNA TGTGCCAGCAGCAAAGAGGGGGCGGGCAATCAGCCCCAGCATTTT.

J is TRBJ1-1 and V is TRBV7-8, with unresolved D. Trimming pared 2 bases from V and 4 bases from J, leaving 17 bases between. Germline loops: CDR1 SGHVS, CDR2 FQNEAQ. The CDR3 sequence is 16 residues long. CDR3 residues: CASSLSGMARGTEAFF. CDR3 nucleotide sequence: TGTGCCAGCAGCTTAAGCGGGATGGCCAGAGGCACTGAAGCTTTCTTT.

CDR3 in DNA: TGTGCCAGCAGCCAAGTCGGGGGACCCAATTTACGCTCCTACGAGCAGTACTTC. Translated, it gives CASSQVGGPNLRSYEQYF. The V gene is TRBV14, the J gene TRBJ2-5, with a possible D match to TRBD2 (6 bases). The J call is uncertain, as TRBJ2-7 better fits the DNA end. In germline, CDR1 is SGHDN, CDR2 FVKESK. This CDR3 comprises 18 residues.

The chain is built from TRBV9 and TRBJ2-7; weak D call: TRBD2 (5 bases). Germline values: CDR1 SGDLS, CDR2 YYNGEE. Trimming pared 0 bases from V and 7 bases from J, leaving 17 bases between. The CDR3 runs to 15 residues. The CDR3 loop reads CASSVGRAGLREQYF. The CDR3, as DNA: TGTGCCAGCAGCGTAGGGCGGGCGGGCCTGCGGGAGCAGTACTTC.

The chain employs TRBV7-2 and TRBJ1-1; D unclear. V lost 3 bases and J 7 bases, leaving 9 bases between the germline ends. CDR3 length equals 12 residues. The germline V gene has CDR1 SGHTA and CDR2 FQGNSA. In DNA, the CDR3 is TGTGCCAGCAGCTTGTCTTACTATGAAGCTTTCTTT. Translated: CASSLSYYEAFF.

V is TRBV7-9 and J is TRBJ1-4, with D maybe TRBD1 (6 bases). The CDR3 contains 17 residues. The V end lost 1 base, the J end lost 4 bases, and 16 bases lay between the germline ends. The germline CDR1 and CDR2 sequences are SEHNR and FQNEAQ (reference sequence). DNA for the CDR3: TGTGCCAGCAGCTTAGTGGCAGGGGTACCCAATAATGAAAAACTGTTTTTT. Amino acids: CASSLVAGVPNNEKLFF.

The chain combines TRBV4-2 with TRBJ2-2, with 10 bases aligning to TRBD1. The CDR3 is 17 residues long. Germline assignment: CDR1 LGHNA and CDR2 YNFKEQ. Trimming cost V 4 bases and J 2 bases; bases outside gene matches: 7. The CDR3 protein is CASSPGRQGANTGELFF. The CDR3 DNA is TGTGCCAGCAGCCCAGGGCGACAGGGGGCCAACACCGGGGAGCTGTTTTTT.

The J gene is TRBJ1-1, the V gene TRBV5-1, with 7 bases identical to TRBD1. Germline CDR1 SGHRS, CDR2 YFSETQ. The CDR3 is 14 residues long. Germline trimming cut 1 base from V and 7 bases from J; bases unmatched to any gene: 7. This CDR3 is CASSLLDRRGEAFF. The CDR3 DNA reads as TGCGCCAGCAGCTTGCTGGACAGGAGGGGTGAAGCTTTCTTT.

CDR3 amino acids: CASSEQGHEQYF. CDR3 nucleotide sequence: TGTGCCAGCAGCGAGCAGGGGCACGAGCAGTACTTC. J is TRBJ2-7 and V is TRBV9, with a tentative D call TRBD1 (6 bases). CDR1 is SGDLS and CDR2 is YYNGEE in the germline V gene. Between the trimmed V and J ends, which lost 3 bases and 5 bases, there was a span of 9 bases. CDR3 length equals 12 residues.

The J gene is TRBJ2-1, the V gene TRBV4-1, with 14 bases aligning to TRBD2. V dropped 2 bases and J dropped 9; count of bases not matched to a gene: 3. This CDR3 spans 15 amino acids. The V gene's germline CDR1 is MGHRA and CDR2 YSYEKL. This CDR3 reads CASSQRLAGGVEQFF. Written as DNA, the CDR3 is TGCGCCAGCAGCCAAAGACTAGCGGGAGGGGTTGAGCAGTTCTTC.

This clone has just a few counts. The V and J genes are TRBV4-2 and TRBJ2-3, with 7 bases aligning to TRBD2. Trimming at V came to 0 bases and at J to 1 base, leaving 7 bases not matched to a gene. The CDR3 runs 17 residues. Germline V gives CDR1 LGHNA, CDR2 YNFKEQ. CDR3 in DNA: TGTGCCAGCAGCCAAGATCTGGCGGGAGTTGGCACAGATACGCAGTATTTT. Translating it yields CASSQDLAGVGTDTQYF.